This TCR beta chain was sequenced for a study of PD-1 blockade in classical Hodgkin lymphoma. Study results and limitations: Prior therapy or disease activity may underlie the repertoire differences, whose causes remain undefined. Those starting nivolumab under 1 year post-ASCT were excluded. Reports described newly diagnosed patients as having lower baseline TCR diversity than healthy donors.

This clone showed up just a few times. Its antigen is undetermined. The CDR3 is 14 amino acids. Per the germline V gene, CDR1 is SNHLY and CDR2 is FYNNEI. With 1 base removed from V and 8 bases from J, the gap between germline ends came to 14 bases. Relapse was seen in all patients after autologous stem cell transplantation, and brentuximab vedotin exposure was variable. Here immunoSEQ multiplex PCR was the method, and the copy in TCRdb shows in-frame clones only, minus some. The top ten hold approximately 15% of the sample, which has more than 90,000 clones, about four fifths seen once. The sample in question was peripheral blood mononuclear cells (PBMCs), obtained before the second cycle of nivolumab. The chain uses TRBV2 and TRBJ1-2, with D possibly matching TRBD1 (6 bases). This TCR derives from a human donor with classical Hodgkin lymphoma. This chain's CDR3 is CASSEGQGRGGYTF. The CDR3 bases are TGTGCCAGCAGTGAAGGGCAGGGGAGGGGAGGCTACACCTTC.